The 9 T cell receptor beta chains in this list originate from one sample, sequenced in a study of tumor and adjacent non-tumor tissue in lung cancer. The library came from three nested PCR rounds adapted from ARM-PCR protocols. From the multiplex PCR reads, TCRdb called clonotypes with MiXCR, one entry per CDR3 protein. The profile shows fewer than 120,000 distinct CDR3 sequences, approximately 80% of them singletons. This sample's RNA came from whole unsorted tissue. What was sequenced was lung tumor tissue. These TCRs come from a man aged 65 to 85 with non-small cell lung cancer.

This chain connects TRBV11-1 to TRBJ1-2; 7 bases are shared with TRBD1. CDR1 is SGHAT and CDR2 is FQDESV in the germline V gene (reference sequence). Trimming at V came to 3 bases and at J to 5 bases, leaving 9 bases not matched to a gene. The CDR3 extends over 15 amino acids. This CDR3 is CASSFQTGIYYGYTF. DNA for the CDR3: TGTGCCAGCAGCTTTCAGACAGGGATTTATTATGGCTACACCTTC.

Points on this clonotype: Mismatch with germline at one junction end may stem from a read error. The chain combines TRBV11-1 with TRBJ2-7; no reliable D call. This CDR3 is 14 amino acids long. The V gene's germline CDR1 is SGHAT and CDR2 FQDESV (reference sequence). CDR3 bases: TGTGCCAGCCAATCTCCGGAACAGAGCTACGAGGAGTACTTC. Protein sequence: CASQSPEQSYEEYF.

This sequence joins TRBV20-1 and TRBJ1-5; no clear D gene. Germline values: CDR1 DFQATT, CDR2 SNEGSKA (reference sequence). The CDR3 length is 14 residues. The CDR3 bases are TGCAATGCCCAAATACCTGGGGACAATCAGCCCCAGCATTTT. Protein sequence: CNAQIPGDNQPQHF.

This clonotype was observed a few times. The V and J genes are TRBV6-5 and TRBJ1-1, with 7 positions matching TRBD1. CDR3 length: 12 residues. CDR1 MNHEY and CDR2 SVGAGI come from the germline V gene. CDR3 protein: CVSRTGNTEAFF. The CDR3, as DNA: TGTGTCAGTAGGACAGGGAACACTGAAGCTTTCTTT.

In regard to this clonotype: Mismatch with germline at one junction end may stem from a read error. V gene TRBV29-1 combines with J gene TRBJ1-2, with D possibly matching TRBD1 (5 bases). The germline V gene encodes CDR1 SQVTM and CDR2 ANQGSEA. The CDR3 loop spans 13 amino acids. CDR3 region: CSIEKQGFYGYTF. CDR3 coding DNA: TGCAGCATTGAAAAGCAGGGCTTCTATGGCTACACTTTC.

This rearrangement joins TRBV13 to TRBJ2-7; 7 bases map to TRBD1. With V trimmed by 7 bases and J by 5 bases, 8 bases remained unmatched. CDR3 length equals 13 residues. Germline values: CDR1 PRHDT, CDR2 FYEKMQ (reference sequence). This CDR3 is CASNSTTGDEQYF. The CDR3 DNA is TGTGCCAGCAATTCAACCACAGGGGACGAGCAGTACTTC.

Regarding this clonotype: A much larger clone sits a single nucleotide away, making a read error possible. This chain connects TRBV28 to TRBJ2-1; no clear D gene. The germline gives CDR1 MDHEN, CDR2 SYDVKM. CDR3 length: 11 amino acids. The CDR3, as DNA: TGTCCCAGCAGTTCTTACAATGAGCAGTTCTTC. Its translation: CPSSSYNEQFF.

This clonotype was seen at least ten times. A read error is possible here, since a much larger clone lies one base away. V is TRBV6-5 and J is TRBJ2-5; 7 bases are shared with TRBD2. The germline gives CDR1 MNHEY, CDR2 SVGAGI. CDR3 length equals 12 residues. CDR3: CASSWGGEAQYF. CDR3 DNA sequence: TGTGCCAGCAGTTGGGGGGGAGAGGCCCAGTACTTC.

The V gene is TRBV5-4, the J gene TRBJ1-6; possible D gene TRBD1, 6 bases. The germline V and J ends were trimmed by 4 bases and 6 bases, with 20 bases remaining between them. The CDR3 totals 17 residues. Germline-derived CDR1 and CDR2 are SGHNT and YYREEE (reference sequence). The CDR3 DNA follows: TGTGCCAGCAGCACCAGGATAGGGGGAGGGATTAATTCACCCCTCCACTTT. As protein: CASSTRIGGGINSPLHF.